This T cell receptor beta chain comes out of a study of blood T cell repertoires in COVID-19. About the study: Acute and convalescent COVID-19 samples came from the United States, Italy and Spain. Sources were T cells, B-cell-depleted T cells, or PBMCs; the material itself was cDNA or gDNA.

CDR3 size: 11 residues. V lost 8 bases and J lost 8, with 12 bases in between. This clone was found a few times. How the authors handled the data: Estimates of nucleated cell counts were drawn from the amplification of reference gene primers. Some clones are missing from TCRdb's copy, which holds only in-frame ones; the method was immunoSEQ multiplex PCR. The DNA was the basis for D and trimming; V, J and clone size are from that table. The sample shows 200,000 to 300,000 clones, approximately 80% of them seen only once. This chain links TRBV12-3 or TRBV12-4 with TRBJ1-2; D not certain. Sequencing was performed on peripheral blood. This clonotype was sampled from a woman in her seventies with acute or convalescent COVID-19. CDR3 DNA: TGTGCCAGCGGCCGAGGAACGGGCTACACCTTC. Translation: CASGRGTGYTF.